This T cell receptor beta chain originates from a study of somatic mutations in cytotoxic T cells in rheumatoid arthritis. Study context: Blood from the patient (roughly 30 ml EDTA) was drawn right after diagnosis, pretreatment.

Sequencing was performed with immunoSEQ multiplex PCR; in TCRdb, only in-frame clones are kept and a portion is missing. Counted here are about 23,000 clones, around 75% occurring once; the ten biggest clones make up around 11%. CDR3 length: 13 residues. This clone was observed once. Its antigen is unidentified. Notes on the study in general: No significant CD8+ T-cell clonality difference was found between rheumatoid arthritis patients and age-matched controls.

The chain joins TRBV21-1 to TRBJ2-2. TRBV21-1 is a known pseudogene. This receptor was identified in an adult with rheumatoid arthritis. The sequencing input was CD8+ T cells sorted from blood. CDR3 protein: CASGPGRTGELFF. In DNA form, the CDR3 reads TGTGCCAGCGGGCCGGGTCGTACCGGGGAGCTGTTTTTT.